The sequence of this TCR beta chain was determined in a study of T cell responses to AZD1222 COVID-19 vaccine. Study-level results: Sampling that yielded the repertoires occurred only after the peak T cell response. The donor cohort was predominantly white British with a female majority, and clonal diversity may have been underestimated. Just a handful of AZD1222 recipients tested seropositive at baseline.

On this clone: Its antigen remains unknown.

Produced via immunoSEQ multiplex PCR; TCRdb's table is partial and in-frame only. The table lists about 120,000 clones, about 88% of them singletons. Sequencing was performed on peripheral blood, taken on day 0 of AZD1222 vaccination. This receptor was taken from an adult in good health.

CDR3 DNA: TGTGCCTGGAAGATTAGCGGGGGAAACATTCAGTACTTC. Translating it yields CAWKISGGNIQYF. The J gene is TRBJ2-4, the V gene TRBV30; 9 positions agree with TRBD2. The CDR3 contains 13 residues. Germline CDR1 and CDR2: GTSNPN and SVGIG (reference sequence). Trimming cost V 4 bases and J 6 bases; bases outside gene matches: 4.